The clone carrying this TCR beta chain rates as medium-sized. Peripheral blood genomic DNA, not sorted cells or RNA, was the template. TRB rearrangements spanning V, D and J were amplified using mixed TRB-A/B primers. TCRdb reprocessed the multiplex PCR reads with MiXCR, giving one entry per CDR3 protein. This sample carries under 2,000 distinct CDR3 sequences, around 25% of them seen once, and the ten largest clones take about two thirds. This sample stems from a study of T cell repertoires in aging, cancer and after chemotherapy. Overall study: Donor ages fell into six groups from 30 or younger up to 70 or older. Glioblastoma patients receiving temozolomide-based therapy gave paired samples before and after chemotherapy.

Trimming pared 5 bases from V and 6 bases from J, leaving 19 bases between. Per the germline V gene, CDR1 is MNHEY and CDR2 is SVGAGI. CDR3 length: 15 residues. This clonotype originated in a human donor with a solid tumor. Sequences were obtained from blood. The gene calls are TRBV6-5 and TRBJ1-1; D is undetermined. The CDR3 here is CASSEAGRKRAEAFF. The CDR3 nucleotides are TGTGCCAGCAGTGAAGCCGGCAGGAAAAGGGCTGAAGCTTTCTTT.